Below, 5 T cell receptor beta chains from the same sample are listed, as sequenced in a study of T cell repertoires in cytomegalovirus infection. From the reads, TCRdb called clonotypes with MiXCR, one entry per CDR3 protein. The sample lists around 450,000 distinct CDR3 sequences, 30% to 40% occurring once. The specimen was PBMCs. The source of these receptors is a human donor in good health (CMV status not recorded). Some clones in this sample may be carry-over from other donors' samples.

V is TRBV15 and J is TRBJ2-1, with D possibly being TRBD1 (7 bases). This CDR3 contains 17 residues. The germline V gene has CDR1 LNHNV and CDR2 YYDKDF (reference sequence). V lost 4 bases and J lost 9, with 25 bases in between. The CDR3 DNA reads as TGTGCCACCAGCACCAGGGGAGGACAGGTCACCAGGGGTGAGCAGTTCTTC. Amino acids: CATSTRGGQVTRGEQFF.

A remark on this clonotype: Since no conserved phenylalanine or tryptophan closes the CDR3, a read error is the likely cause. The chain uses TRBV7-2 and TRBJ1-2; D perhaps matches TRBD1 (6 bases). The germline V and J ends were trimmed by 8 bases and 2 bases, with 12 bases remaining between them. Germline V gives CDR1 SGHTA, CDR2 FQGNSA. The CDR3 is 13 amino acids. DNA of the CDR3: TGTGCCAGCGCGACGGGACAAAACTATGGCTACACCTTA. Translating it yields CASATGQNYGYTL.

The chain links TRBV12-3 or TRBV12-4 to TRBJ2-7; TRBD2 matches at 7 bases. The CDR3 sequence is 14 residues long. V lost 5 bases, J lost 7 bases, and 11 bases stayed unmatched. This CDR3 reads CASSTMMGGGEQYF. CDR3 coding DNA: TGTGCCAGCAGTACCATGATGGGGGGGGGGGAGCAGTACTTC.

This clonotype has just a few counts. CDR3 residues: CASRNPGASEQFF. Written as DNA, the CDR3 is TGTGCCAGCAGAAACCCAGGAGCAAGCGAGCAGTTCTTC. V usage is TRBV6-7 and J usage is TRBJ2-1; the D is unclear. TRBV6-7 is known as an ORF, though its function is uncertain. This CDR3 has 13 residues. V dropped 6 bases and J dropped 10 bases, with 16 bases sitting between them.

The J gene is TRBJ1-2, the V gene TRBV15; D is perhaps TRBD1 (6 bases). Trimming removed 1 base from V and 0 bases from J, with 9 bases in between. The CDR3 has 15 amino acids. Looked up from germline, CDR1 is LNHNV and CDR2 is YYDKDF (reference sequence). The CDR3 DNA sequence: TGTGCCACCAGCAGAGGACGGACAGCTAACTATGGCTACACCTTC. Translated, it gives CATSRGRTANYGYTF.